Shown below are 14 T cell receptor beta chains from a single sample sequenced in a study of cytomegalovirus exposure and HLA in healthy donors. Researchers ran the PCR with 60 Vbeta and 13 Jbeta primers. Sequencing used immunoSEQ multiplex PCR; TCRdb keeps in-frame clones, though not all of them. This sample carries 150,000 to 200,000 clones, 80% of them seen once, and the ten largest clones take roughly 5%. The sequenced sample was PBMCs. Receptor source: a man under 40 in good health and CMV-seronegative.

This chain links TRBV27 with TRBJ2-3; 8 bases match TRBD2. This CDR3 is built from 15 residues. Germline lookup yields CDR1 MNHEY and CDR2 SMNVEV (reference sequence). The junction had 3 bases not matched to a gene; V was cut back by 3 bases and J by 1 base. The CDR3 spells CASSFLRGGTDTQYF. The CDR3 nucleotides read TGTGCCAGCAGTTTTTTGCGGGGGGGCACAGATACGCAGTATTTT.

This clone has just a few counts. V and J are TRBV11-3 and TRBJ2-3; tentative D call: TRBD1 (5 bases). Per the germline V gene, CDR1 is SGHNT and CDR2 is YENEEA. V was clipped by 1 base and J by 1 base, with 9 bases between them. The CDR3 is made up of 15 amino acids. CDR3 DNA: TGTGCCAGCAGCTTAGGACAGTTAGGCACAGATACGCAGTATTTT. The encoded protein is CASSLGQLGTDTQYF.

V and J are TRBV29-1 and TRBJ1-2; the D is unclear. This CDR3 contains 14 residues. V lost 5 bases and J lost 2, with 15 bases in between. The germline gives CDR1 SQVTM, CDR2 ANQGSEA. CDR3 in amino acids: CSVPANSGNYGYTF. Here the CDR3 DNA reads TGCAGCGTTCCCGCGAACTCGGGGAACTATGGCTACACCTTC.

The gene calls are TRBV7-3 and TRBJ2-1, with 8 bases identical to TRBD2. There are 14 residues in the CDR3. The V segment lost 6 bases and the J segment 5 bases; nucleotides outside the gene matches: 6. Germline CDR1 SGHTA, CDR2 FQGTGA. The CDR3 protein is CASSPTSDHNEQFF. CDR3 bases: TGTGCCAGCAGTCCGACTAGCGACCACAATGAGCAGTTCTTC.

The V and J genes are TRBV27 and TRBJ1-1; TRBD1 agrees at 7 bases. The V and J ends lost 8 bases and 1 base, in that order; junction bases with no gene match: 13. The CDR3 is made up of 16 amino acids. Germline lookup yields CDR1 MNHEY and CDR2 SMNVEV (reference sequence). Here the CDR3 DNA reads TGTGCCAGCGCAGTTTGGAGGGGGCTAGGGAACACTGAAGCTTTCTTT. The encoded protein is CASAVWRGLGNTEAFF.

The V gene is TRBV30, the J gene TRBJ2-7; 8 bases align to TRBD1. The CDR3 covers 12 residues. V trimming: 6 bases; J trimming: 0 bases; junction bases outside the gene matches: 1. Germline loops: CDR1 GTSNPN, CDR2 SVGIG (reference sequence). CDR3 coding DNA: TGTGCCTGCGACAGGGGCTCCTACGAGCAGTACTTC. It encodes CACDRGSYEQYF.

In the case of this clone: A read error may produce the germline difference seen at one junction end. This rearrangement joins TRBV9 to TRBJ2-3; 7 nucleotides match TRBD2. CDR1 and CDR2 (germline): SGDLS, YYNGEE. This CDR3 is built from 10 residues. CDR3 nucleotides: TGTGCCAGCAGCGAGGGAGGGCGGAATTTT. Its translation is CASSEGGRNF. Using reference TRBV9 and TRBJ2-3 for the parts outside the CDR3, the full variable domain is DSGVTQTPKHLITATGQRVTLRCSPRSGDLSVYWYQQSLDQGLQFLIQYYNGEERAKGNILERFSAQQFPDLHSELNLSSLELGDSALYFCASSEGGRNFGPGTRLTVL.

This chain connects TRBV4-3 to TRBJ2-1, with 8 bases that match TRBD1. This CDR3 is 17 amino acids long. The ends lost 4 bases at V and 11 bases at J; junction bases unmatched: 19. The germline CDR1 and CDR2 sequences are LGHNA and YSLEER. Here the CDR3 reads CASSPSGRGRPPTQQFF. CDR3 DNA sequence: TGCGCCAGCAGCCCCTCGGGCAGGGGGCGACCCCCGACGCAGCAGTTCTTC.

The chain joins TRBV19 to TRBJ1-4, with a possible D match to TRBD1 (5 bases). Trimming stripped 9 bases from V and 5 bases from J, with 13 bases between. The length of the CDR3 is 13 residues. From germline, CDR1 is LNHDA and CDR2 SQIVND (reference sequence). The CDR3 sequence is CASAGLMNEKLFF. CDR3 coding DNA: TGTGCCAGCGCGGGACTGATGAATGAAAAACTGTTTTTT.

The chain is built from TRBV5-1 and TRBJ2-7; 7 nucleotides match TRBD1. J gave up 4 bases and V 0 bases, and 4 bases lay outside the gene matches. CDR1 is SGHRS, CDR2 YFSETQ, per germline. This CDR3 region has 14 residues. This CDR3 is CASSLDRGLYEQYF. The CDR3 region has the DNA TGCGCCAGCAGCTTGGACAGGGGTCTTTACGAGCAGTACTTC.

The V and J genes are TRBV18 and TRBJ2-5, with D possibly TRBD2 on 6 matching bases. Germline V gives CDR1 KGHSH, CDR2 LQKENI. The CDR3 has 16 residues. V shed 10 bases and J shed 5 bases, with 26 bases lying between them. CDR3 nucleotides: TGTGCCACCACAACGTCGGGGGTTTCAAAGGTGGAGACCCAGTACTTC. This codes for CATTTSGVSKVETQYF.

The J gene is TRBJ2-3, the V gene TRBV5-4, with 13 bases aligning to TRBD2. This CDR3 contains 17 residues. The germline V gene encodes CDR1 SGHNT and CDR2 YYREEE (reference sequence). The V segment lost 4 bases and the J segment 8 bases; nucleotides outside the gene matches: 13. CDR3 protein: CASSRDLTSGRAVTQYF. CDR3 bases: TGTGCCAGCAGCCGCGATTTAACTAGCGGGAGGGCCGTTACGCAGTATTTT. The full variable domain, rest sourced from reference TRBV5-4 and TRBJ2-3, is ETGVTQSPTHLIKTRGQQVTLRCSSQSGHNTVSWYQQALGQGPQFIFQYYREEENGRGNFPPRFSGLQFPNYSSELNVNALELDDSALYLCASSRDLTSGRAVTQYFGPGTRLTVL.

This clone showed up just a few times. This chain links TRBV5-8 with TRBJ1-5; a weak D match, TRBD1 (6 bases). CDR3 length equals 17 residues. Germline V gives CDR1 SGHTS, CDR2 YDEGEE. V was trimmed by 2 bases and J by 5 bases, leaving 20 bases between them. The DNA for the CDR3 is TGTGCCAGCAGCTTCTTTTCGATTCGGGACAACGATCAGCCCCAGCATTTT. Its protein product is CASSFFSIRDNDQPQHF. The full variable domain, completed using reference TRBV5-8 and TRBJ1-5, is EAGVTQSPTHLIKTRGQQATLRCSPISGHTSVYWYQQALGLGLQFLLWYDEGEERNRGNFPPRFSGRQFPNYSSELNVNALELEDSALYLCASSFFSIRDNDQPQHFGDGTRLSIL.

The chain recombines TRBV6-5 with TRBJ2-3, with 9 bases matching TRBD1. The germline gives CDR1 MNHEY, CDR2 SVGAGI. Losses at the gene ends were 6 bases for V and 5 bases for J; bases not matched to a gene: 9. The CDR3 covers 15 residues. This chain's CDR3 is CASSPWDRVQDTQYF. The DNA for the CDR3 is TGTGCCAGCAGCCCCTGGGACAGGGTTCAAGATACGCAGTATTTT.